These T cell receptor beta chains were read from a single sample in a study of shared clonotypes between healthy human individuals. Only in-frame clones appear in the TCRdb table, and some are missing; sequencing was by immunoSEQ multiplex PCR. The table records about 2.4 million clones, 80% to 95% of them present only once. Input material: naive CD4+ T cells from PBMCs. These receptors were obtained from a man between 18 and 35 years old in good health. Some clones in this sample may be carry-over from other donors' samples. Each CDR3 is given with its conserved first and last residue. The D gene is left open where the match is weak. Clone size is not always given. Where it is, it says once, few, many or a class for expanded clones.

>TRBV4-1|TRBJ1-2|few|.
TGCGCCAGCAGCCAAGTTCCGGGGGCTGGCTACACCTTC
CASSQVPGAGYTF
>TRBV10-2|TRBJ1-1|.|TRBD1
TGCGCCAGCAAGGGACAGGGGTACACTGAAGCTTTCTTT
CASKGQGYTEAFF
>TRBV5-1|TRBJ1-1|.|.
TGCGCCAGCAGCTTGAGGGTGAACACTGAAGCTTTCTTT
CASSLRVNTEAFF
>TRBV28|TRBJ1-2|.|.
TGTGCCAGCAGTTTAAAGGCAGAGAACTATGGCTACACCTTC
CASSLKAENYGYTF
>TRBV18|TRBJ1-5|.|.
TGTGCCAGCTCACCGGGAGGAAATCAGCCCCAGCATTTT
CASSPGGNQPQHF
>TRBV6-5|TRBJ2-7|.|TRBD2
TGTGCCAGCAGGCCGCTGACTAGCGGGATCAACGAGCAGTACTTC
CASRPLTSGINEQYF
>TRBV28|TRBJ1-3|.|.
TGTGCCAGCAGTATGGTCGGTGCGGCCATATACTCTGGAAACACCATATATTTT
CASSMVGAAIYSGNTIYF
>TRBV6-5|TRBJ1-2|.|.
TGTGCCAGCAGCAGACAGGCTAACTATGGCTACACCTTC
CASSRQANYGYTF
>TRBV6-1|TRBJ1-2|.|.
TGTGCCAGCACCCGGTCTGGGGGTAACTATGGCTACACCTTC
CASTRSGGNYGYTF
>TRBV28|TRBJ2-7|.|.
TGTGCCAGCAGGTCAGGGGGGTCCTACGAGCAGTACTTC
CASRSGGSYEQYF
>TRBV6-6|TRBJ1-6|.|.
TGTGCCAGCACTCCCCGGGTTGATTCACCCCTCCACTTT
CASTPRVDSPLHF
>TRBV27|TRBJ2-3|.|TRBD2
TGTGCCAGCAGTTCTACCGGGACTAGTTACGATACGCAGTATTTT
CASSSTGTSYDTQYF
>TRBV5-1|TRBJ2-3|few|.
TGCGCCAGCAGCTTGGGGCAGGCCACAGATACGCAGTATTTT
CASSLGQATDTQYF
>TRBV11-2|TRBJ2-7|.|.
TGTGCCAGCAGCTTAGGGGTAGCTGCGCAATTTACCTACGAGCAGTACTTC
CASSLGVAAQFTYEQYF
>TRBV27|TRBJ2-3|.|.
TGTGCCAGCGCCCCGTTGGGGGAGCGAGATACGCAGTATTTT
CASAPLGERDTQYF
>TRBV4-3|TRBJ1-1|.|.
TGCGCCAGCAGCCAAGATCTGGTGGTGTTGAACACTGAAGCTTTCTTT
CASSQDLVVLNTEAFF
>TRBV11-2|TRBJ1-3|.|.
TGTGCCAGCAGCTTCGGGGGAAACACCATATATTTT
CASSFGGNTIYF
>TRBV10-2|TRBJ2-5|once|TRBD1
TGCGCCAGCAGTGGTTTGGACAGGGGCTTACGAGAGACCCAGTACTTC
CASSGLDRGLRETQYF
>TRBV4-1|TRBJ2-7|.|.
TGCGCCAGCAGCCAAGAGGTCAGCGCGACCCCCTACGAGCAGTACTTC
CASSQEVSATPYEQYF
>TRBV5-1|TRBJ1-2|.|.
TGCGCCAGCAGCTTGGGTGCAGGGATTGTCAACTATGGCTACACCTTC
CASSLGAGIVNYGYTF
>TRBV7-9|TRBJ1-5|once|.
TGTGCCAGCAGCTCGAGGCGATGGGTGTTCGGCAATCAGCCCCAGCATTTT
CASSSRRWVFGNQPQHF
>TRBV9|TRBJ2-1|.|TRBD2
TGTGCCAGCAGCGTCACGCTAGCGGGAGGTGAGCAGTTCTTC
CASSVTLAGGEQFF
>TRBV7-3|TRBJ2-1|.|TRBD2
TGTGCCAGCAGCTTAGATGGCGGGGGGAGCTCCTACAATGAGCAGTTCTTC
CASSLDGGGSSYNEQFF
>TRBV5-1|TRBJ2-7|.|TRBD1
TGCGCCAGCAGTCCCGACAGGGGGGCTCCCTACGAGCAGTACTTC
CASSPDRGAPYEQYF
>TRBV29-1|TRBJ2-7|.|TRBD2
TGCAGCGTTGATCGGGAGGGTACCCACGAGCAGTACTTC
CSVDREGTHEQYF
>TRBV27|TRBJ2-5|.|.
TGTGCCAGCAGCTACACAGAGACCCAGTACTTC
CASSYTETQYF
>TRBV6-5|TRBJ1-1|.|TRBD1
TGTGCCAGCAGTTCCGGACAGGGGGCCATCACTGAAGCTTTCTTT
CASSSGQGAITEAFF
>TRBV27|TRBJ2-1|.|.
TGTGCCAGCAAAGCAGATCGAGGGGGTACGCAGTTCTTC
CASKADRGGTQFF
>TRBV6-5|TRBJ1-3|.|.
TGTGCCAGCAGTTACTCGATCGCTTCTGGAAACACCATATATTTT
CASSYSIASGNTIYF
>TRBV28|TRBJ2-3|.|TRBD2
TGTGCCAGCAGTTTAACGGGAGCGGGAGGGAGAGATACGCAGTATTTT
CASSLTGAGGRDTQYF
>TRBV29-1|TRBJ2-7|.|TRBD1
TGCAGCGTTGAGGTGATGGCTGGACAGGCGGACTCCTACGAGCAGTACTTC
CSVEVMAGQADSYEQYF
>TRBV28|TRBJ2-2|.|.
TGTGCCAGCAGTCTCCCCTCCCTGGGCGCCGGGGAGCTGTTTTTT
CASSLPSLGAGELFF
>TRBV15|TRBJ1-2|.|.
TGTGCCACCAGCAGAGATCGACTCCCGGCTGGCTACACCTTC
CATSRDRLPAGYTF
>TRBV7-2|TRBJ2-3|once|.
TGTGCCAGCAGCTTCCCTTTCCCCCCCGCAGGGAGCACAGATACGCAGTATTTT
CASSFPFPPAGSTDTQYF
>TRBV7-9|TRBJ2-7|.|TRBD2
TGTGCCAGCAGCTACCTAGCGGGAGCGGGATACGAGCAGTACTTC
CASSYLAGAGYEQYF
>TRBV5-1|TRBJ2-7|.|TRBD2
TGCGCCAGCAGCTTCCAGTCTAGCGGGAGGAACGAGCAGTACTTC
CASSFQSSGRNEQYF
>TRBV2|TRBJ2-7|.|.
TGTGCCAGCAGCAAAACAGTGGGCCACTACGAGCAGTACTTC
CASSKTVGHYEQYF
>TRBV9|TRBJ2-7|.|.
TGTGCCAGCAGCGTAGGAGGGGCGACCTACGAGCAGTACTTC
CASSVGGATYEQYF
>TRBV19|TRBJ2-5|.|TRBD2
TGTGCCAGTAGTGGCTCTAGCGGGAGGGGACCGGAGACCCAGTACTTC
CASSGSSGRGPETQYF
>TRBV25-1|TRBJ2-1|.|.
TGTGCCAGCAGTGAAAGAAAGGGTGCCACCTACAATGAGCAGTTCTTC
CASSERKGATYNEQFF
>TRBV19|TRBJ2-1|once|.
TGTGCCAGCACAAAAGGAGGTCAGGCTCCCAACTGGTACAATGAGCAGTTCTTC
CASTKGGQAPNWYNEQFF
>TRBV19|TRBJ2-3|.|TRBD1
TGTGCCAGTAGGGACGGGACAGGGGATACGCAGTATTTT
CASRDGTGDTQYF
>TRBV11-2|TRBJ2-1|.|.
TGTGCCAGCAGCCGCGGATCCTACAATGAGCAGTTCTTC
CASSRGSYNEQFF
>TRBV28|TRBJ1-2|.|.
TGTGCCAGCAGTTTACCGCCAGAGACTAACTATGGCTACACCTTC
CASSLPPETNYGYTF
>TRBV29-1|TRBJ2-7|few|TRBD2
TGCAGCGTTGGAGGGACTAGCGGATCCTACGAGCAGTACTTC
CSVGGTSGSYEQYF
>TRBV5-1|TRBJ2-5|.|TRBD2
TGCGCCAGCAGCTGGACGGCGGGGGGTCAAGAGACCCAGTACTTC
CASSWTAGGQETQYF
>TRBV5-1|TRBJ2-2|.|TRBD1
TGCGCCAGCTCGGGCGGGACAGGGGCCACCGGGGAGCTGTTTTTT
CASSGGTGATGELFF
>TRBV5-4|TRBJ2-3|.|.
TGTGCCAGCAGCCTTCCCGGGGGGCGCACAGATACGCAGTATTTT
CASSLPGGRTDTQYF
>TRBV7-9|TRBJ1-5|.|TRBD1
TGTGCCAGCAGCTTAGGGGACAGCAACAATCAGCCCCAGCATTTT
CASSLGDSNNQPQHF
>TRBV28|TRBJ2-3|once|TRBD2
TGTGCCAGCAGTGCTAGCGGGAGGGCCACAGATACGCAGTATTTT
CASSASGRATDTQYF
>TRBV2|TRBJ1-5|.|TRBD1
TGTGCCAGCAGGAGGGACAGGGGCAATCAGCCCCAGCATTTT
CASRRDRGNQPQHF
>TRBV19|TRBJ2-2|.|.
TGTGCCAGTAGTTCCCTCAAGGCAGGGGAGGGCAGGGAGCTGTTTTTT
CASSSLKAGEGRELFF
>TRBV29-1|TRBJ1-1|once|.
TGCAGCGCCTCGTCGAATGGACGGAACACTGAAGCTTTCTTT
CSASSNGRNTEAFF
>TRBV10-3|TRBJ2-5|.|.
TGTGCCATCAGTCCAGGGCCAGAGACCCAGTACTTC
CAISPGPETQYF
>TRBV6-6|TRBJ2-7|once|.
TGTGCCAGCAGGTCCAGGGGCCACGAGCAGTACTTC
CASRSRGHEQYF
>TRBV2|TRBJ1-1|.|TRBD1
TGTGCCAGCAGTCAGACAGGGGGTGGCACTGAAGCTTTCTTT
CASSQTGGGTEAFF
>TRBV5-1|TRBJ2-5|.|.
TGCGCCAGCAGCTTGGAGGCAGGGGAAGAGACCCAGTACTTC
CASSLEAGEETQYF
>TRBV6-1|TRBJ1-2|.|TRBD1
TGTGCCAGCAGTGCAGGGGGGAACTATGGCTACACCTTC
CASSAGGNYGYTF
>TRBV4-1|TRBJ2-5|.|TRBD2
TGCGCCAGCAGCCCCTGGACTAGCGGGAGGTCGGAAGAGACCCAGTACTTC
CASSPWTSGRSEETQYF
>TRBV7-3|TRBJ2-2|once|.
TGTGCCAGCAGCTCGTGGGGTGACACCGGGGAGCTGTTTTTT
CASSSWGDTGELFF